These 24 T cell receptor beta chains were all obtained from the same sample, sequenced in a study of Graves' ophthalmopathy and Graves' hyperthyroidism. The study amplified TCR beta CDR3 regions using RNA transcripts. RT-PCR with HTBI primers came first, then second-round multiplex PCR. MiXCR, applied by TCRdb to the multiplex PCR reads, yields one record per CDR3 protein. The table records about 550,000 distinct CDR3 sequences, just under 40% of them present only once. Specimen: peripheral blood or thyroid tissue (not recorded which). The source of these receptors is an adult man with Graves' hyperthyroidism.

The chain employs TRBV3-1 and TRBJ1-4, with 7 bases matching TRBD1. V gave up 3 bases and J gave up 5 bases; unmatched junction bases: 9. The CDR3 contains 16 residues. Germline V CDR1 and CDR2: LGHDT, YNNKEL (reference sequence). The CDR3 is CASSQAAGTENEKLFF. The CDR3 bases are TGTGCCAGCAGCCAGGCAGCCGGGACAGAGAATGAAAAACTGTTTTTT.

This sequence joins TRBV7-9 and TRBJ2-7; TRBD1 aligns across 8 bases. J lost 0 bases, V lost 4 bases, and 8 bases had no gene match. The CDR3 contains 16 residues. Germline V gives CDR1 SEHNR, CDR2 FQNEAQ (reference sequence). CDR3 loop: CASSSPTGDSSYEQYF. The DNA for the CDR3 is TGTGCCAGCAGCTCCCCGACAGGGGATTCCTCCTACGAGCAGTACTTC.

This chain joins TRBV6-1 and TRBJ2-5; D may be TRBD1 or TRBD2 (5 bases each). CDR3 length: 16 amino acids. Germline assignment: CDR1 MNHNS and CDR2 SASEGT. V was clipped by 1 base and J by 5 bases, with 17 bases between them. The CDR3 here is CASSEGNSGPRETQYF. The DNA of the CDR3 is TGTGCCAGCAGTGAAGGGAATTCGGGACCCAGGGAGACCCAGTACTTC.

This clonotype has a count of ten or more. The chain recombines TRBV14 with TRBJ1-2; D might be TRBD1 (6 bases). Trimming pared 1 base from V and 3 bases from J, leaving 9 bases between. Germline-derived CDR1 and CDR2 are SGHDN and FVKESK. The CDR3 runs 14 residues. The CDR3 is CASSQAGGYYGYTF. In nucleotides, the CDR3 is TGTGCCAGCAGCCAAGCGGGGGGCTACTATGGCTACACCTTC.

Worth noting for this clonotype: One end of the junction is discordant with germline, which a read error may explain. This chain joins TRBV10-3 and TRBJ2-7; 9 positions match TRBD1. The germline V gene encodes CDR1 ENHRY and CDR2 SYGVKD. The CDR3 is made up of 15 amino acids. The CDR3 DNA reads TGTGCCAGCAGTTACCCCGCGACAGGGGGATCCGAGCAGTACTTC. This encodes CASSYPATGGSEQYF.

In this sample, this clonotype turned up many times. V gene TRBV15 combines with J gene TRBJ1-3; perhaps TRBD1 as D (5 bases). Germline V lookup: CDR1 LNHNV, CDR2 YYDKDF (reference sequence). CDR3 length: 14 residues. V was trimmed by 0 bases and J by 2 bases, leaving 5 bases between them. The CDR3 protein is CATSRDRAGNTIYF. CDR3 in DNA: TGTGCCACCAGCAGAGACAGGGCTGGAAACACCATATATTTT.

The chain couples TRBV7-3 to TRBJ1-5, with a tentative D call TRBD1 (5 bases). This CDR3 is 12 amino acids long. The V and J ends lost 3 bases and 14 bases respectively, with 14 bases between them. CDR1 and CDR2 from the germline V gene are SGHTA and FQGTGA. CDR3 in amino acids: CASSLTVDDEHF. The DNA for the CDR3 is TGTGCCAGCAGCTTGACAGTGGACGATGAGCATTTT.

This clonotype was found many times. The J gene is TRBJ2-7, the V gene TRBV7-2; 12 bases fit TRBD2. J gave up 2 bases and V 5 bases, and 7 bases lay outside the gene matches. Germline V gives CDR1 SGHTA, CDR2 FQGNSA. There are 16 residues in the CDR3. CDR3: CASSLEASGGAYEQYF. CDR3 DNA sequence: TGTGCCAGCAGCCTGGAGGCTAGCGGGGGGGCCTACGAGCAGTACTTC. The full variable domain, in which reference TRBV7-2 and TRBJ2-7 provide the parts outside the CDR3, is GAGVSQSPSNKVTEKGKDVELRCDPISGHTALYWYRQSLGQGLEFLIYFQGNSAPDKSGLPSDRFSAERTGGSVSTLTIQRTQQEDSAVYLCASSLEASGGAYEQYFGPGTRLTVT.

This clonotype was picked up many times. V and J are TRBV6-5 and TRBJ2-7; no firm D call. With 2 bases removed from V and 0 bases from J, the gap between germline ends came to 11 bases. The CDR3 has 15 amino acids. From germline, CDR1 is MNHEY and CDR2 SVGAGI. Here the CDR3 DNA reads TGTGCCAGCAGTTACACGCGTGTCCTCTCCTACGAGCAGTACTTC. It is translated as CASSYTRVLSYEQYF.

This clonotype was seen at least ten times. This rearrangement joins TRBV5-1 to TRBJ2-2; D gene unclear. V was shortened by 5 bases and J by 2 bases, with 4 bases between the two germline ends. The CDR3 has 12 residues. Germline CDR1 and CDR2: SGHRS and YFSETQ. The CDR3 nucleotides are TGCGCCAGCAGGAAAAACACCGGGGAGCTGTTTTTT. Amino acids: CASRKNTGELFF.

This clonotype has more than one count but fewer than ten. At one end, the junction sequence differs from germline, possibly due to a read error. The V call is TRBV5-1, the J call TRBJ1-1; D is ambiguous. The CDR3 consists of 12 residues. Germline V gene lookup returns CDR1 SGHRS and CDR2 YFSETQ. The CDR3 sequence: CASSLVKTEAFF. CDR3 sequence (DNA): TGCGCCAGCAGCTTGGTGAAGACTGAAGCTTTCTTT.

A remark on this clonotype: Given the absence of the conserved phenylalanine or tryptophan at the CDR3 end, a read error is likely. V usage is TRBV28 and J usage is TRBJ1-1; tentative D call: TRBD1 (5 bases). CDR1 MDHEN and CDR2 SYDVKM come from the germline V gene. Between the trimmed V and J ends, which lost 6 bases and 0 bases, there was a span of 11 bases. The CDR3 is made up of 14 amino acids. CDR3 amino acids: CASRGGTLNTEAFS. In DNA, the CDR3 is TGTGCCAGCAGAGGTGGGACCCTGAACACTGAAGCTTTCTCT.

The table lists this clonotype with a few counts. The CDR3 DNA is TGTGCCAGCAGAACGACGGGACAGGGGCGTTACGAGCAGTACTTC. Its translation is CASRTTGQGRYEQYF. The V and J genes are TRBV10-3 and TRBJ2-7; 10 nucleotides agree with TRBD1. The V gene end was trimmed by 10 bases and the J gene end by 4 bases; junction bases not matched to a gene: 13. This CDR3 has 15 residues. Germline-derived CDR1 and CDR2 are ENHRY and SYGVKD.

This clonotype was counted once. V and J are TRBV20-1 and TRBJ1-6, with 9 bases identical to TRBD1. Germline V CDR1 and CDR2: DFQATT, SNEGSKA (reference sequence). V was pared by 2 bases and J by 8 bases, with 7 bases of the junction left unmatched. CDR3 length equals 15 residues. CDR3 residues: CSARSDRGSDSPLHF. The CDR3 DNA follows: TGCAGTGCTAGATCCGACAGGGGGTCGGATTCACCCCTCCACTTT.

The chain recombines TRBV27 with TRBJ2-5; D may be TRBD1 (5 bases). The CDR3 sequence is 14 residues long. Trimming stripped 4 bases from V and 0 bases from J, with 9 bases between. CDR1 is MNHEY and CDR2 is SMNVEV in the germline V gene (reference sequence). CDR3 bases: TGTGCCAGCAGTTCTCAGGGATACCAAGAGACCCAGTACTTC. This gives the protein CASSSQGYQETQYF.

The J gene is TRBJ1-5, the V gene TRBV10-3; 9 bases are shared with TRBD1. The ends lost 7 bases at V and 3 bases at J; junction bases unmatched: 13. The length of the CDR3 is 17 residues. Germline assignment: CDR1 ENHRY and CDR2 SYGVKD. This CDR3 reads CAIKAGTGLMINQPQHF. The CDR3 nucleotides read TGTGCCATCAAGGCCGGGACAGGGCTCATGATCAATCAGCCCCAGCATTTT.

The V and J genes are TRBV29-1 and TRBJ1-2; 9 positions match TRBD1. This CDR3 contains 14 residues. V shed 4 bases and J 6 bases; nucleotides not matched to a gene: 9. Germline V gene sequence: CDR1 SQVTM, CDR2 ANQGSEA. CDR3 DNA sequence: TGCAGCGTTGTCCGGGACAGGGTTACCAATGGCTACACCTTC. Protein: CSVVRDRVTNGYTF.

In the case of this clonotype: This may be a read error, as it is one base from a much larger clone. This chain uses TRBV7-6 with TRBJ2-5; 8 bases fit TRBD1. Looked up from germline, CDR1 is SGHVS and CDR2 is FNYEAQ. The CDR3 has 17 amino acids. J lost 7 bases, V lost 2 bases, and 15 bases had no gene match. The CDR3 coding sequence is TGTGCCAGCAGCTTAAGAGGGGGTCAGGGGGCTGGGGGGACCCAGTACTTC. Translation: CASSLRGGQGAGGTQYF.

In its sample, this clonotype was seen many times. CDR3 amino acids: CASSLEGRAETQYF. The CDR3 coding sequence is TGTGCCAGCAGTTTAGAGGGCAGGGCAGAGACCCAGTACTTC. V and J are TRBV12-3 or TRBV12-4 and TRBJ2-5; weak D call: TRBD1 (5 bases). V gave up 1 base and J gave up 4 bases, with 10 bases separating them. The CDR3 consists of 14 residues.

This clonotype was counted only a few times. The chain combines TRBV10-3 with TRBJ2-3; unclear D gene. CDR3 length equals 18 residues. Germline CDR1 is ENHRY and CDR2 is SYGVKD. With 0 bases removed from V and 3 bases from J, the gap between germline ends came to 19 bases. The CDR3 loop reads CAISESEKGLGSTDTQYF. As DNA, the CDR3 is TGTGCCATCAGTGAGTCAGAGAAGGGCCTCGGTAGTACAGATACGCAGTATTTT.

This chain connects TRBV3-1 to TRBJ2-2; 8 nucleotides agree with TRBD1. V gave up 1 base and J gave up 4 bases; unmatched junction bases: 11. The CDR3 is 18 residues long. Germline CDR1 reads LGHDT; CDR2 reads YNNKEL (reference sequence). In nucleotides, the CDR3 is TGTGCCAGCAGCCAAGGGAAGAACAGGGGGTGGGCCACCGGGGAGCTGTTTTTT. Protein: CASSQGKNRGWATGELFF.

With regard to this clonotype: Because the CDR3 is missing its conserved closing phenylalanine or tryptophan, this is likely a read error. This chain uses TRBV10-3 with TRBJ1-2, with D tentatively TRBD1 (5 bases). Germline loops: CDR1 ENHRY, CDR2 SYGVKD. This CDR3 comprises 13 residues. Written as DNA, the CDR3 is TGTGCCAGCAGTCCCGGGACGGCCTATGGCTACACCCTC. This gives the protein CASSPGTAYGYTL.

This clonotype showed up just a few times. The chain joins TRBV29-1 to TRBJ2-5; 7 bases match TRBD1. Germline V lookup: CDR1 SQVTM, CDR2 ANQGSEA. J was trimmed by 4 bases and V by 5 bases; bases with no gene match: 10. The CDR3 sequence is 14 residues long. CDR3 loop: CSVSEGAPGETQYF. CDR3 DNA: TGCAGCGTTAGTGAGGGGGCGCCGGGAGAGACCCAGTACTTC.

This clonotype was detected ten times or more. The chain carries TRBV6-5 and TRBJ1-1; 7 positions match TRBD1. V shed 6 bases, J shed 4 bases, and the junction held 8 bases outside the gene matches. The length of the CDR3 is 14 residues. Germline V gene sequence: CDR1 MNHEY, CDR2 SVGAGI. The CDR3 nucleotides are TGTGCCAGCAGCCAAGGGGGCGTTGGCACTGAAGCTTTCTTT. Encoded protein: CASSQGGVGTEAFF.